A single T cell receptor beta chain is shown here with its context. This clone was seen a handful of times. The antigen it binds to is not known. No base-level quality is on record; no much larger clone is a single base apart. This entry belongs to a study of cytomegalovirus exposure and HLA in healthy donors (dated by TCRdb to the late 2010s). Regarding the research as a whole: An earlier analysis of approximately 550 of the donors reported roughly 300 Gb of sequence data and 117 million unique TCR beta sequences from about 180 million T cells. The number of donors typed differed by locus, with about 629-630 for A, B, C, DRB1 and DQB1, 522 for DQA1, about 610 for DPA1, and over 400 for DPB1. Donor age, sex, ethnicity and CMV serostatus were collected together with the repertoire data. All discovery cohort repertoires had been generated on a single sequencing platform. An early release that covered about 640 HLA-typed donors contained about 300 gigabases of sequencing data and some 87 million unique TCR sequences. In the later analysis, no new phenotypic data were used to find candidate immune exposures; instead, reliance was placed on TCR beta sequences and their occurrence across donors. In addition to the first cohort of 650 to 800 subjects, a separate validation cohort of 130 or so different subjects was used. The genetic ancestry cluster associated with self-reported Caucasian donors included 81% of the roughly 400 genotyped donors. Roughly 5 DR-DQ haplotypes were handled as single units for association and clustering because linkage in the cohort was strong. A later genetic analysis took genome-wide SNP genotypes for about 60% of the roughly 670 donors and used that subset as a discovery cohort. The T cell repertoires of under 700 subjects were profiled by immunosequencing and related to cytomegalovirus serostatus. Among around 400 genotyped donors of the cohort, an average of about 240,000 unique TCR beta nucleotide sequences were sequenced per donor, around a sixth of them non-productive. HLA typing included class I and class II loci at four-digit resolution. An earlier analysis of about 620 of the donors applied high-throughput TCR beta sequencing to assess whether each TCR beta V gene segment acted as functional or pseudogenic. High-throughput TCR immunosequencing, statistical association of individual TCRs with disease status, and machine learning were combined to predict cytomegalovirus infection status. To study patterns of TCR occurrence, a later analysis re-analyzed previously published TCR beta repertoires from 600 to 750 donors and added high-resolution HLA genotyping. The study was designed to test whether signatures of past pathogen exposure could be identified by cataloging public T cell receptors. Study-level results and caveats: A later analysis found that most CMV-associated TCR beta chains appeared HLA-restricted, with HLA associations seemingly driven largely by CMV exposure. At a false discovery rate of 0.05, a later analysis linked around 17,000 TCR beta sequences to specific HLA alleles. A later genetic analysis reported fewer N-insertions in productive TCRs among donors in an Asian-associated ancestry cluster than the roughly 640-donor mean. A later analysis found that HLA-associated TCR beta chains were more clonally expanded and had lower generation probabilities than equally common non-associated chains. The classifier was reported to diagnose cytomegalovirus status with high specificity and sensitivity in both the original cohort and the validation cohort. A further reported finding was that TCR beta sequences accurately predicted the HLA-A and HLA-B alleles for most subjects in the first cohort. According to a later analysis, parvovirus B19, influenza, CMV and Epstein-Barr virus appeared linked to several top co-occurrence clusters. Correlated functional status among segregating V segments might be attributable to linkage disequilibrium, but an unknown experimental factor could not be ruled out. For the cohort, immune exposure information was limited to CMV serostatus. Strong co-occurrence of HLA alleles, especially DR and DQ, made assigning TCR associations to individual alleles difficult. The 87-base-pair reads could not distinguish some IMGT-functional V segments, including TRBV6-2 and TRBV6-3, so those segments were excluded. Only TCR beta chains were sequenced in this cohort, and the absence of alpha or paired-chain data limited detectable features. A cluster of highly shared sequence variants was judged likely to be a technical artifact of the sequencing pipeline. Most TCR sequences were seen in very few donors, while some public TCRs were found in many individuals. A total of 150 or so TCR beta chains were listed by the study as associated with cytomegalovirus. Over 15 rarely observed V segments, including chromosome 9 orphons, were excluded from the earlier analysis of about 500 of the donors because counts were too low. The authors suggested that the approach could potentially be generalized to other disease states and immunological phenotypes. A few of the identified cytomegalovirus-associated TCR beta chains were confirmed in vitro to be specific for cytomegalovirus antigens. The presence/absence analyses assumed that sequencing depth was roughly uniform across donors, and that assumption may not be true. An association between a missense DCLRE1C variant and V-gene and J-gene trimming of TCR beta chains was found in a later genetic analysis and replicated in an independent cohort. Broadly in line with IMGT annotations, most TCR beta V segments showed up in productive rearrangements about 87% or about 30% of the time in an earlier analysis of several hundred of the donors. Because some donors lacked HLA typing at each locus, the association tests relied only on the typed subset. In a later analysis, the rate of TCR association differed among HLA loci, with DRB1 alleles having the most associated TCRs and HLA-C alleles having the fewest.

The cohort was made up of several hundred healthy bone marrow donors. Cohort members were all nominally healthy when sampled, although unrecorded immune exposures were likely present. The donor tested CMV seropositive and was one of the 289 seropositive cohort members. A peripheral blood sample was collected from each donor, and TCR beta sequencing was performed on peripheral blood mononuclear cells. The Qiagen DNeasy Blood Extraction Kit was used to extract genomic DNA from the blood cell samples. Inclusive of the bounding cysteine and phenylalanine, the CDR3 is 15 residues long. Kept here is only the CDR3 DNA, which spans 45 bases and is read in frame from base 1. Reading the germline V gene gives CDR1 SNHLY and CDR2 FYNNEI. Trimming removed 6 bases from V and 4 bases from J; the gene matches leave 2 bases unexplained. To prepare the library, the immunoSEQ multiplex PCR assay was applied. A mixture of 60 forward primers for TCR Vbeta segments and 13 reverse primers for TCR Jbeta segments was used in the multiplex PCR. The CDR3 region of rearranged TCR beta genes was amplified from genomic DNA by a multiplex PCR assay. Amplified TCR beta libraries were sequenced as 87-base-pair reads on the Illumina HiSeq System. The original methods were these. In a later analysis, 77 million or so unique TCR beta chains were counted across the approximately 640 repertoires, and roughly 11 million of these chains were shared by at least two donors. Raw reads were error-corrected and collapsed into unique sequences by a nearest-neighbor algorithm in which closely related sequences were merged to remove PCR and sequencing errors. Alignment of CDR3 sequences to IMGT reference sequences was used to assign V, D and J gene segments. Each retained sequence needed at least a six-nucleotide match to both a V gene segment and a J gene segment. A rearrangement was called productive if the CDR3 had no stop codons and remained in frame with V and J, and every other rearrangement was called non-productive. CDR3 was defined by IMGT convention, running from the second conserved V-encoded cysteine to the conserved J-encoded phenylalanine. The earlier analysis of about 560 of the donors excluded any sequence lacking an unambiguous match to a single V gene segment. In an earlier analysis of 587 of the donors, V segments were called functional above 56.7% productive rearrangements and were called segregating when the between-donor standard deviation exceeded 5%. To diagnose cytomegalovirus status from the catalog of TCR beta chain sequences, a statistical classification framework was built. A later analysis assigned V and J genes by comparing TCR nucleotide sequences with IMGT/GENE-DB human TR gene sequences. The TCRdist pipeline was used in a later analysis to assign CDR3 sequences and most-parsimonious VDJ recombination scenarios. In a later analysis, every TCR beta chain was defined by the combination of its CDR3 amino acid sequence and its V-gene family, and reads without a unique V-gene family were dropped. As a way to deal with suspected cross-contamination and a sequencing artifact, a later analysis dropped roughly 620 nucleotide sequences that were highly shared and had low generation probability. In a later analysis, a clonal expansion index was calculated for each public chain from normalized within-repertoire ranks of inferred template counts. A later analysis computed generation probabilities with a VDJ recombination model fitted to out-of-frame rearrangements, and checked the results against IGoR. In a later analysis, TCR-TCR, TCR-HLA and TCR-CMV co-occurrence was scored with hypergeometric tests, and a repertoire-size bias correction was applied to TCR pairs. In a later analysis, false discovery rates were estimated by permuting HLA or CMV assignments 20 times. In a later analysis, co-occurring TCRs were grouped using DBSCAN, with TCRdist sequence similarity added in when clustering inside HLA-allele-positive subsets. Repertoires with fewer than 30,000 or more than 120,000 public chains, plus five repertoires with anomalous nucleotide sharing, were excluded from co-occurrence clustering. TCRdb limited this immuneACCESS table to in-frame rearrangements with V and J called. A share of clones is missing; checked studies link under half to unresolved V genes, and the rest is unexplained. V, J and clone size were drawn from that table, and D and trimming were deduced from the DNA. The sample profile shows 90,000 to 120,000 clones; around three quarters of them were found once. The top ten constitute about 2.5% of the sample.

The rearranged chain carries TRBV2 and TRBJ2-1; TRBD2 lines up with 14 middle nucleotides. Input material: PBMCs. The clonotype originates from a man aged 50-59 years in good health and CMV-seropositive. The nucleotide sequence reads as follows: TGTGCCAGCAGACGGACTAGCGGGGGGTACAATGAGCAGTTCTTC. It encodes CASRRTSGGYNEQFF.